Following are 20 T cell receptor beta chains from one sample sequenced in a study of regulatory T cells in long-lasting Graves disease (TCRdb year 2021). The library was made by multiplex PCR. The data were produced on an Illumina HiSeq 4000. TCR beta libraries were built with iRepertoire HTBI primers and Arm-PCR amplification of CDR3 regions. TCRdb reanalyzed the raw reads on its own, using fastp at Q25 for trimming and MiXCR for clone calling, and kept in-frame beta chains. Each entry is one CDR3 protein sequence, shown with its most common DNA and genes. This sample is represented by approximately 480,000 distinct CDR3 sequences; about a sixth of them were singletons. The ten largest clones represent less than 15% of the sample. The time point label for this specimen denotes: newly diagnosed GD, antithyroid drugs for less than 3 months. RNA was extracted from PBMCs in TRIzol for both TCR sequencing and RNA sequencing.

These data were likewise used in another study, on T cells in Graves' hyperthyroidism and ophthalmopathy.

The source material was peripheral blood mononuclear cells (PBMCs), sampled at new diagnosis, from a patient treated with antithyroid drugs. These receptors all stem from a man aged 40-49 years with Graves disease. Donor details come from another sample of the same person, matched by shared clones.

J is TRBJ2-7 and V is TRBV11-1; 11 bases agree with TRBD2. The V gene end was trimmed by 5 bases and the J gene end by 4 bases; junction bases not matched to a gene: 4. Germline CDR1 SGHAT, CDR2 FQDESV (reference sequence). The length of the CDR3 is 14 residues. The DNA of the CDR3 is TGTGCCAGCAGCGTACTAGCGGGAGAATACGAGCAGTACTTC. Its protein product is CASSVLAGEYEQYF.

As concerns this clonotype: A far larger clone is just one base off, so this is likely a read error. This chain joins TRBV28 and TRBJ1-1; D perhaps matches TRBD2 (6 bases). The better agreement between TRBJ2-1 and the DNA end casts doubt on the J call. The V gene's germline CDR1 is MDHEN and CDR2 SYDVKM. The CDR3 contains 15 residues. The CDR3 bases are TGTGCCAGCAGTTTCAGGGTAGCGGAAGACGATGAGCAGTTCTTC. It specifies CASSFRVAEDDEQFF.

This clonotype was picked up a small number of times. The chain is built from TRBV19 and TRBJ2-7; D not resolved. Trimming pared 1 base from V and 1 base from J, leaving 8 bases between. The CDR3 consists of 14 residues. CDR1 and CDR2 (germline): LNHDA, SQIVND (reference sequence). In DNA form, the CDR3 reads TGTGCCAGTAGTATAGCGGTCGGTTCCTACGAGCAGTACTTC. Protein sequence: CASSIAVGSYEQYF.

This clonotype turned up a few times. The chain links TRBV20-1 to TRBJ1-2, with 7 bases that match TRBD1. The germline CDR1 and CDR2 sequences are DFQATT and SNEGSKA (reference sequence). CDR3 length: 14 amino acids. The V and J ends lost 2 bases and 4 bases, in that order; junction bases with no gene match: 7. Here the CDR3 DNA reads TGCAGTGCTAGAAGGAGAGGGGGCGGCTATGGCTACACCTTC. Encoded protein: CSARRRGGGYGYTF.

At least ten counts were recorded for this clonotype. The CDR3 loop is CASSLWGQGSYEQYF. As DNA, the CDR3 is TGTGCCAGCAGTTTATGGGGCCAGGGCTCCTACGAGCAGTACTTC. The chain joins TRBV28 to TRBJ2-7, with D tentatively TRBD1 (5 bases). The CDR3 runs to 15 residues. V was pared by 0 bases and J by 0 bases, with 9 bases between. Germline CDR1 and CDR2: MDHEN and SYDVKM.

Many counts were recorded for this clonotype. The rearrangement links TRBV6-5 to TRBJ2-1, with 8 positions matching TRBD1. Looked up from germline, CDR1 is MNHEY and CDR2 is SVGAGI. This CDR3 has 14 amino acids. Trimming at V came to 2 bases and at J to 5 bases, leaving 2 bases not matched to a gene. This chain's CDR3 is CASSYATGDNEQFF. In nucleotides, the CDR3 is TGTGCCAGCAGTTACGCGACAGGGGACAATGAGCAGTTCTTC.

This clonotype was found many times. V is TRBV2 and J is TRBJ1-2; D is ambiguous. The CDR3 runs to 11 residues. V was cut by 1 base and J by 6 bases, with 3 bases left in between. Germline CDR1 and CDR2: SNHLY and FYNNEI. The chain's CDR3 is CASSEGDGYTF. In DNA form, the CDR3 reads TGTGCCAGCAGTGAAGGGGATGGCTACACCTTC.

This clonotype has a handful of counts. This rearrangement joins TRBV10-2 to TRBJ2-7; D gene uncertain. V lost 4 bases and J 2 bases, leaving 15 bases between the germline ends. The CDR3 sequence is 15 residues long. From germline, CDR1 is WSHSY and CDR2 SAAADI. The CDR3 here is CASSGILAPPYEQYF. Here the CDR3 DNA reads TGCGCCAGCAGTGGTATATTAGCCCCGCCCTACGAGCAGTACTTC.

The chain is built from TRBV20-1 and TRBJ2-1; the D gene is possibly TRBD2 (5 bases). Per germline, CDR1 DFQATT and CDR2 SNEGSKA (reference sequence). This CDR3 comprises 15 residues. The CDR3 spells CGYPGERFSYNEQFF. The CDR3 region has the DNA TGCGGATACCCCGGGGAGCGGTTCTCCTACAATGAGCAGTTCTTC.

This clonotype appeared a few times. The V call is TRBV19, the J call TRBJ2-1; D is unresolved. The CDR3 spans 13 residues. Germline CDR1 and CDR2: LNHDA and SQIVND (reference sequence). Trimming took 3 bases from V and 5 from J, leaving 8 bases between them. CDR3 DNA sequence: TGTGCCAGTAGTATTAAGATCAACAATGAGCAGTTCTTC. Its protein product is CASSIKINNEQFF.

This clonotype was seen repeatedly, ten times or more. The chain joins TRBV11-3 to TRBJ2-7; tentatively, D is TRBD2 (7 bases). The V and J ends lost 4 bases and 3 bases respectively, with 19 bases between them. This CDR3 comprises 16 residues. Germline CDR1 and CDR2: SGHNT and YENEEA. CDR3 DNA sequence: TGTGCCAGCAGCTCTCCCCGGAGCGGGACACGCTACGAGCAGTACTTC. Residues: CASSSPRSGTRYEQYF.

The rearrangement joins TRBV11-2 to TRBJ1-2; D remains ambiguous. The CDR3 runs to 15 residues. Trimming cost V 0 bases and J 8 bases, with 16 bases left between them. Germline V gives CDR1 SGHAT, CDR2 FQNNGV. The CDR3 coding sequence is TGTGCCAGCAGCTTAGACGGGAGAGGTAGCGGAGGCTACACCTTC. This gives the protein CASSLDGRGSGGYTF.

Turning to this clonotype: With a much larger clone just one base away, this may be a read error. The chain employs TRBV30 and TRBJ1-5; 7 bases are a match to TRBD1. The CDR3 is made up of 16 amino acids. Germline V gives CDR1 GTSNPN, CDR2 SVGIG (reference sequence). CDR3 nucleotide sequence: TGTGCCTGGAGTGTGACCGGGACAGCATTCAATCAGCCCCAGCGTTTT. Protein: CAWSVTGTAFNQPQRF.

The chain carries TRBV28 and TRBJ1-1, with 7 bases matching TRBD1. CDR3 length: 14 amino acids. Germline trimming cut 5 bases from V and 5 bases from J; bases unmatched to any gene: 8. In germline, CDR1 is MDHEN, CDR2 SYDVKM. CDR3 DNA sequence: TGTGCCAGCAGTCGAGGGGGCTCTGGAACTGAAGCTTTCTTT. It translates to CASSRGGSGTEAFF. Drawing the rest from reference TRBV28 and TRBJ1-1, the complete variable domain is DVKVTQSSRYLVKRTGEKVFLECVQDMDHENMFWYRQDPGLGLRLIYFSYDVKMKEKGDIPEGYSVSREKKERFSLILESASTNQTSMYLCASSRGGSGTEAFFGQGTRLTVV.

This clonotype has ten or more counts. This chain joins TRBV12-3 or TRBV12-4 and TRBJ2-7; 7 positions match TRBD1. With V trimmed by 6 bases and J by 2 bases, 7 bases remained unmatched. The CDR3 is made up of 14 amino acids. CDR3 loop: CASSPGTATYEQYF. As DNA, the CDR3 is TGTGCCAGCAGCCCCGGGACAGCCACCTACGAGCAGTACTTC.

This clonotype has ten or more counts. V usage is TRBV20-1 and J usage is TRBJ1-6; TRBD1 matches at 8 bases. In germline, CDR1 is DFQATT, CDR2 SNEGSKA (reference sequence). Unmatched junction bases numbered 13, after V lost 5 bases and J lost 10 bases. CDR3 length: 15 residues. CDR3 loop: CSALHLGQGDSPLHF. The CDR3 DNA follows: TGCAGTGCTCTGCACCTAGGACAGGGTGACTCACCCCTCCACTTT.

This clonotype occurred a few times. V gene TRBV6-1 combines with J gene TRBJ2-1; D gene ambiguous. CDR3 length: 12 amino acids. Deletions cut 5 bases from V and 7 bases from J, with 9 bases between. The V gene's germline CDR1 is MNHNS and CDR2 SASEGT. The CDR3 coding sequence is TGTGCCAGCAGTAAAAGCCGGAATGAGCAGTTCTTC. As protein: CASSKSRNEQFF.

This clonotype was observed at least ten times. V usage is TRBV24-1 and J usage is TRBJ2-1; D is ambiguous. Germline assignment: CDR1 KGHDR and CDR2 SFDVKD. The V gene lost 1 base and the J gene lost 7 bases, with 7 bases spanning the gap. The CDR3 is 13 residues long. CDR3 loop: CATSDFSMNEQFF. CDR3 sequence (DNA): TGTGCCACCAGTGATTTCTCGATGAATGAGCAGTTCTTC.

Concerning this clonotype: This may stem from a read error, because a much larger clone lies one nucleotide away. The V call is TRBV3-1, the J call TRBJ2-7; TRBD2 agrees at 8 bases. The V segment lost 3 bases and the J segment 7 bases; nucleotides outside the gene matches: 14. The CDR3 is 16 residues long. Germline-derived CDR1 and CDR2 are LGHDT and YNNKEL (reference sequence). CDR3 loop: CASSQERPAGVGEQYF. The CDR3 nucleotides are TGTGCCAGCAGCCAGGAACGACCAGCGGGAGTGGGGGAGCAGTACTTC.

This chain joins TRBV28 and TRBJ2-7; 15 bases fit TRBD2. The CDR3 loop spans 18 amino acids. From germline, CDR1 is MDHEN and CDR2 SYDVKM. J lost 2 bases, V lost 4 bases, and 9 bases had no gene match. CDR3 nucleotides: TGTGCCAGCAGTTCTGGACTAGCGGGAGGGCAGGGTCCCTACGAGCAGTACTTC. This sequence encodes CASSSGLAGGQGPYEQYF.